Here is one T cell receptor (beta chain) with its context. CDR3 length: 15 amino acids. With 3 bases removed from V and 4 bases from J, the gap between germline ends came to 13 bases. Germline V gene lookup returns CDR1 ENHRY and CDR2 SYGVKD. Repertoires were generated with immunoSEQ multiplex PCR, while TCRdb's copy carries only in-frame clones and drops some. Here the sample spans under 150,000 clones, around 93% being singletons. The data belong to a study of T cell responses to AZD1222 COVID-19 vaccine. The rearrangement uses TRBV10-3 and TRBJ1-3, with D possibly matching TRBD1 (5 bases). The sequence was obtained from an adult in good health. The source material was peripheral blood, sampled on day 0 of AZD1222 vaccination. The CDR3 nucleotides are TGTGCCATCAGTGACAGGGCGAACGCCGGAAACACCATATATTTT. Its protein is CAISDRANAGNTIYF.